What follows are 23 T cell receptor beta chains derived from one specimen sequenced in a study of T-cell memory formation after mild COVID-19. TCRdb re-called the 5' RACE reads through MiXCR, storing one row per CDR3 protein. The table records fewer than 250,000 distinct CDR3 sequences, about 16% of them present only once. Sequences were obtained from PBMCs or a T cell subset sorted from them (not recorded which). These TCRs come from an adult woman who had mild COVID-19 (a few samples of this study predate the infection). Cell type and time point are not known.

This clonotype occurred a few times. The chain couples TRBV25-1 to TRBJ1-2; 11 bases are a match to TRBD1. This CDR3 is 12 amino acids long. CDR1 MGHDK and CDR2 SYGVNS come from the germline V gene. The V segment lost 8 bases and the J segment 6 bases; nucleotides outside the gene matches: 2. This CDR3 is CASLDRGHGYTF. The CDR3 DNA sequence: TGTGCCAGCTTGGACAGGGGGCATGGCTACACCTTC.

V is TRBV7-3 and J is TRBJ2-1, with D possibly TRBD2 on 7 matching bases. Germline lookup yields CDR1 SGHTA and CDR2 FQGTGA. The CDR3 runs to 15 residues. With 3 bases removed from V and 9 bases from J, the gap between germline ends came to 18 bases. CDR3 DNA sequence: TGTGCCAGCAGCTTGGGTGGGGGGGCACTCGGTGAGCAGTTCTTC. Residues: CASSLGGGALGEQFF.

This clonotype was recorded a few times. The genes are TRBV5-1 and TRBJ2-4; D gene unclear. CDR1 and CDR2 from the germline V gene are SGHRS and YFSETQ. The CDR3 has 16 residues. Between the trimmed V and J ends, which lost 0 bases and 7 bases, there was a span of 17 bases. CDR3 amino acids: CASSLDAHPVKNIQYF. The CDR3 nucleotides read TGCGCCAGCAGCTTGGATGCACACCCGGTCAAGAACATTCAGTACTTC. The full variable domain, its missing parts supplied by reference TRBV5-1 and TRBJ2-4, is KAGVTQTPRYLIKTRGQQVTLSCSPISGHRSVSWYQQTPGQGLQFLFEYFSETQRNKGNFPGRFSGRQFSNSRSEMNVSTLELGDSALYLCASSLDAHPVKNIQYFGAGTRLSVL.

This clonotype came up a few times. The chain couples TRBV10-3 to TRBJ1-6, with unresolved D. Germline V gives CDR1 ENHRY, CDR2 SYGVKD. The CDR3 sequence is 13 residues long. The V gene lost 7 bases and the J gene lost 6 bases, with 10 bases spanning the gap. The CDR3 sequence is CAIKEIGNSPLHF. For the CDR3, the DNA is TGTGCCATCAAGGAGATTGGTAATTCACCCCTCCACTTT.

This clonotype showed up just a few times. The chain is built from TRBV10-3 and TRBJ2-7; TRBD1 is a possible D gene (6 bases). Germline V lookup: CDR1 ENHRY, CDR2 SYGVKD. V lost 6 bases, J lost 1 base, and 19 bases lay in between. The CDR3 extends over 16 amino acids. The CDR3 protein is CAIREYRESRSYEQYF. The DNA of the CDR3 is TGTGCCATCAGAGAATACAGGGAAAGTAGGTCCTACGAGCAGTACTTC.

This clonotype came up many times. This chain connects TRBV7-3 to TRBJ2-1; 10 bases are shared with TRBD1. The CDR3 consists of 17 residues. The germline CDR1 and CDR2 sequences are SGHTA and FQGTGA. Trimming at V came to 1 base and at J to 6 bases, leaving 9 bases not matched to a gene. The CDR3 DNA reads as TGTGCCAGCAGCTTAAGGGCCGGGACAGGGGTCAGCAATGAGCAGTTCTTC. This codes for CASSLRAGTGVSNEQFF.

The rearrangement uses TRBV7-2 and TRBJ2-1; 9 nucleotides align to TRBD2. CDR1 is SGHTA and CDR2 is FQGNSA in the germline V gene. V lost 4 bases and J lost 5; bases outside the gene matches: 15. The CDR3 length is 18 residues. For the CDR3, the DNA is TGTGCCAGCAGCTCCCTTCCGAAGACTAGCGGAATCCACAATGAGCAGTTCTTC. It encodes CASSSLPKTSGIHNEQFF.

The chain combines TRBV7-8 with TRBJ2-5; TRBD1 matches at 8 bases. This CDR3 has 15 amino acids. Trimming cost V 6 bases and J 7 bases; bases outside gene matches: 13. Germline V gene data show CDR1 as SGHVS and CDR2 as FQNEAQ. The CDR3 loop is CASREWTGSGGTQYF. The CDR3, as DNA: TGTGCCAGCAGAGAGTGGACAGGGAGCGGAGGGACCCAGTACTTC.

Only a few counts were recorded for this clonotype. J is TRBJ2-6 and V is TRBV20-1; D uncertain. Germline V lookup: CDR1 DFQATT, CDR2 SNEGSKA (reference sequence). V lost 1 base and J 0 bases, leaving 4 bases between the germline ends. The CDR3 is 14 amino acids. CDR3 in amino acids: CSARANSGANVLTF. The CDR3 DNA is TGCAGTGCTAGAGCTAACTCTGGGGCCAACGTCCTGACTTTC.

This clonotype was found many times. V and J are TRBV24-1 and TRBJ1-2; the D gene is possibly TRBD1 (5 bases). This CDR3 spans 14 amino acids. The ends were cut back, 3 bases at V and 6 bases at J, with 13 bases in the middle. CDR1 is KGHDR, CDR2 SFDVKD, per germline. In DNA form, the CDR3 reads TGTGCCACCAGTGATCAGACGGGGCGGAATGGCTACACCTTC. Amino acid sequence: CATSDQTGRNGYTF.

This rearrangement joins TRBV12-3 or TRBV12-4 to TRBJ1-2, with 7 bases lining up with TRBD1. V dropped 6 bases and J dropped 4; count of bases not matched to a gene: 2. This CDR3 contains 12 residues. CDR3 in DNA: TGTGCCAGCAGAGGGGGCGGCTATGGCTACACCTTC. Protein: CASRGGGYGYTF.

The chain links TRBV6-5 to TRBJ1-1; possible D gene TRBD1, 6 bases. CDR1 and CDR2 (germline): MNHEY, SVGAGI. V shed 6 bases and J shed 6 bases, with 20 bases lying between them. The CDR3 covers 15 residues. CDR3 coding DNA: TGTGCCAGCAGGGGAACCGGGAGGGGGAAGCCTGAAGCTTTCTTT. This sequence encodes CASRGTGRGKPEAFF.

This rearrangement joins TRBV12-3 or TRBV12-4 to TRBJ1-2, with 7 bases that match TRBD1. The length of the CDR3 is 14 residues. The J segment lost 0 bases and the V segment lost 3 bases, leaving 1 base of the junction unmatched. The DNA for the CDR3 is TGTGCCAGCAGTTTGACAGGGCCTAACTATGGCTACACCTTC. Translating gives CASSLTGPNYGYTF.

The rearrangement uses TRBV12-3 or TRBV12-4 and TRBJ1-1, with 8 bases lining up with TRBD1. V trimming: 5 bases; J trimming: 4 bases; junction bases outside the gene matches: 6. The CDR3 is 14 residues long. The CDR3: CASSQHTGGTEAFF. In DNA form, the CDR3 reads TGTGCCAGCAGTCAACACACAGGGGGCACTGAAGCTTTCTTT.

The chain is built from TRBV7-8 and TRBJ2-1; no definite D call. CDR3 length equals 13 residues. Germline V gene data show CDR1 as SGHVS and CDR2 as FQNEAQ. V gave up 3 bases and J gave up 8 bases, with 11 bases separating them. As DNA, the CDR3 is TGTGCCAGCAGCTTGGGGTCTATCGATGAGCAGTTCTTC. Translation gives CASSLGSIDEQFF.

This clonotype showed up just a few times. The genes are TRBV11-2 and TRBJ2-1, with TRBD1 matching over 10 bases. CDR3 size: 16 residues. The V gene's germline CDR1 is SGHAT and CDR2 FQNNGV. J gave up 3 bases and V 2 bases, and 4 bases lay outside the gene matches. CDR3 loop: CASSLRRDRGYNEQFF. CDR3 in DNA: TGTGCCAGCAGCTTACGCCGGGACAGGGGCTACAATGAGCAGTTCTTC.

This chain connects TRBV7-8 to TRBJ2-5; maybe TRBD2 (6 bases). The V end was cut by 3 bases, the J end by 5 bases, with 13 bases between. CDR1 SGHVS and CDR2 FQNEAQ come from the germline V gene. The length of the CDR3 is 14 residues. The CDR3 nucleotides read TGTGCCAGCAGCTTTTTTAGGGGAGGTGAGACCCAGTACTTC. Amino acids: CASSFFRGGETQYF.

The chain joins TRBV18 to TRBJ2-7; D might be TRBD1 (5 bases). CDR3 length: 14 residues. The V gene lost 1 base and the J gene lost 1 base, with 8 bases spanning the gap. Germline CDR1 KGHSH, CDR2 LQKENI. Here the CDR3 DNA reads TGTGCCAGCTCACCACATCCAGGGTCCTACGAGCAGTACTTC. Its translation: CASSPHPGSYEQYF.

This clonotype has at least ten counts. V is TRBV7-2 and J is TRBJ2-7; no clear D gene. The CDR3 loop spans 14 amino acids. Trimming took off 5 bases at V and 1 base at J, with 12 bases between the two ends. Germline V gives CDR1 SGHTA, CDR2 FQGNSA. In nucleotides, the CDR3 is TGTGCCAGCAGCCAACAGACCCATTCCTACGAGCAGTACTTC. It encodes CASSQQTHSYEQYF.

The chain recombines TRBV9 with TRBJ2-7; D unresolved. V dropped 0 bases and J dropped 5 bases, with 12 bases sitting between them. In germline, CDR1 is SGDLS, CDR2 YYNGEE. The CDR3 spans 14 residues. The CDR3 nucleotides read TGTGCCAGCAGCGTAGATGGTATTGGGAACGAGCAGTACTTC. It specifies CASSVDGIGNEQYF. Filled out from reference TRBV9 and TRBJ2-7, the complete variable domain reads DSGVTQTPKHLITATGQRVTLRCSPRSGDLSVYWYQQSLDQGLQFLIQYYNGEERAKGNILERFSAQQFPDLHSELNLSSLELGDSALYFCASSVDGIGNEQYFGPGTRLTVT.

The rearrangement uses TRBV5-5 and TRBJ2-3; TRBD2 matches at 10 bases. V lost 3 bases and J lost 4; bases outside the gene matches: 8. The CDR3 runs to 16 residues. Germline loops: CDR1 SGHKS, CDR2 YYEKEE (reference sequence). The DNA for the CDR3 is TGTGCCAGCAGCTCCCCAACTAGCGGGATGGCAGATACGCAGTATTTT. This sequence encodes CASSSPTSGMADTQYF.

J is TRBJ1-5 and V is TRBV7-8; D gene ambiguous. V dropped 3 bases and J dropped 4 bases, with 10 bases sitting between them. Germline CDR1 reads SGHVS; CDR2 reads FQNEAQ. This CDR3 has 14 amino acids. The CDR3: CASSFDTGNQPQHF. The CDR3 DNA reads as TGTGCCAGCAGCTTCGACACGGGGAATCAGCCCCAGCATTTT.

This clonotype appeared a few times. CDR3 coding DNA: TGTGCCAGCAGGCCTACAGGGGAAAAGACCGGGGAGCTGTTTTTT. This encodes CASRPTGEKTGELFF. The rearrangement uses TRBV3-1 and TRBJ2-2; 7 nucleotides match TRBD1. Germline CDR1 and CDR2: LGHDT and YNNKEL (reference sequence). J gave up 5 bases and V 6 bases, and 9 bases lay outside the gene matches. The CDR3 extends over 15 amino acids.